A selection of T cell receptor beta chains follows, all from one sample in a study of T cell responses to AZD1222 COVID-19 vaccine. Libraries were prepared by immunoSEQ multiplex PCR; TCRdb keeps only in-frame clonotypes and omits some of them. The table shows tens of thousands of clones, with 83% occurring only once. The input for sequencing was peripheral blood, taken on day 0 of AZD1222 vaccination. The receptor source for this set is an adult in good health. Both conserved end residues are part of each CDR3. D genes are given only for firm matches. Rows give clone size only sometimes, using once, few, many, or a class for an expanded clone.

d_gene	abundance	j_gene	v_gene	CDR3nt	CDR3aa
TRBD1	-	TRBJ1-2	TRBV9	TGTGCCAGCAGTTCAACCGGGACAGCTAACTATGGCTACACCTTC	CASSSTGTANYGYTF
TRBD2	-	TRBJ2-7	TRBV7-2	TGTGCCAGCAGCTTAGCCGCTATTAGCGGGAAAGGTTTAAGGTCCTACGAGCAGTACTTC	CASSLAAISGKGLRSYEQYF
-	-	TRBJ1-1	TRBV30	TGTGCCTGGAGTGTAGGCGCCGGGGCTTTCTTT	CAWSVGAGAFF
-	-	TRBJ2-7	TRBV28	-	CASSSSRGGTFYEQYF
-	-	TRBJ2-3	TRBV7-3	TGTGCCAGCGCCGGGACCCCCACAGATACGCAGTATTTT	CASAGTPTDTQYF
-	-	TRBJ1-2	TRBV30	TGTGCCTGGACAGGGGACAACTATGGCTACACCTTC	CAWTGDNYGYTF
-	-	TRBJ2-1	TRBV10-3	TGTGCCATCAGCTGGCAGGGTGGGGGCTCCTACAATGAGCAGTTCTTC	CAISWQGGGSYNEQFF
-	-	TRBJ1-1	TRBV12-3/TRBV12-4	TGTGCAACCCGGCGAGGGGTGAACACTGAAGCTTTCTTT	CATRRGVNTEAFF
-	-	TRBJ1-5	TRBV5-5	TGTGCCAGCAGCTTGGAGGGGCAGGGGAGCTTCCCCCAGCATTTT	CASSLEGQGSFPQHF
TRBD2	-	TRBJ2-1	TRBV5-1	TGCGCCAGCAGCATTGGGACTAGCGGGAGTAATGAGCAGTTCTTC	CASSIGTSGSNEQFF
-	-	TRBJ2-7	TRBV19	TGTGCCAGCGGACAGCCGGATTCCTACGAGCAGTACTTC	CASGQPDSYEQYF
-	-	TRBJ1-6	TRBV5-6	TGTGCCAGCAGCTCGTGGGGGTCCTCCTATAATTCACCCCTCCACTTT	CASSSWGSSYNSPLHF
-	-	TRBJ2-1	TRBV5-1	TGCGCCAGCAGCTTGGGACAGATTGCGGTTAATGAGCAGTTCTTC	CASSLGQIAVNEQFF
TRBD1	-	TRBJ1-6	TRBV28	TGTGCCAGCAGAGCCCCGGGACAGGGAAATTCACCCCTCCACTTT	CASRAPGQGNSPLHF
-	once	TRBJ2-7	TRBV6-5	TGTGCCAGCAGTTTTCGCAGGGACTCCTACGAGCAGTACTTC	CASSFRRDSYEQYF
-	once	TRBJ1-6	TRBV20-1	TGCAGTGCTAGTTGGGGGGGTTCAGGGAATTCACCCCTCCACTTT	CSASWGGSGNSPLHF
TRBD1	-	TRBJ1-4	TRBV18	TGTGCCAGCTCACCACGACAGGGAACAACTAATGAAAAACTGTTTTTT	CASSPRQGTTNEKLFF
-	-	TRBJ1-2	TRBV6-5	TGTGCCAGCAGCTCCTTGGGGGGCTATGGCTACACCTTC	CASSSLGGYGYTF
-	-	TRBJ2-7	TRBV7-8	TGTGCCAGCAGCTTAGAGCTCCACGAGCAGTACTTC	CASSLELHEQYF
-	-	TRBJ2-7	TRBV6-6	TGTGCCAGCAGTTACTCCTGGGCAGGCTTAACCTACGAGCAGTACTTC	CASSYSWAGLTYEQYF
-	few	TRBJ1-1	TRBV6-4	TGTGCCAGCAGCTTGGTCCGTGGCACTGAAGCTTTCTTT	CASSLVRGTEAFF
-	few	TRBJ2-6	TRBV19	TGTGCCAGTAGCCCTAGGACACCATCTGGGGCCAACGTCCTGACTTTC	CASSPRTPSGANVLTF
TRBD2	once	TRBJ2-3	TRBV11-2	TGTGCCAGCGCAACCGGGACTAGCTCCACAGATACGCAGTATTTT	CASATGTSSTDTQYF
TRBD2	-	TRBJ2-5	TRBV19	TGTGCCAGTAGTAGGGGACTAGCGGGTGGGGGAGAGACCCAGTACTTC	CASSRGLAGGGETQYF
TRBD1	once	TRBJ1-5	TRBV7-8	TGTGCCAGCAGCCGCGGACAGGGTGGCAATCAGCCCCAGCATTTT	CASSRGQGGNQPQHF